The 23 T cell receptor beta chains below come from one sample, sequenced in a study of identical twins. From the 5' RACE reads, TCRdb called clonotypes with MiXCR, one entry per CDR3 protein. The data show about 100,000 distinct CDR3 sequences, about 6% seen once. Sequences were obtained from memory T cells sorted from blood. The source of these receptors is a woman between 45 and 65 years old in good health.

This clonotype showed up many times. The chain carries TRBV12-3 or TRBV12-4 and TRBJ2-4; D possibly uses TRBD1 or TRBD2 (6 bases each). V was shortened by 5 bases and J by 11 bases, with 16 bases between the two germline ends. There are 13 residues in the CDR3. CDR3 bases: TGTGCCAGCAGTCGACAGGTGGGGGGCTTTCAGTACTTC. It specifies CASSRQVGGFQYF.

The chain uses TRBV19 and TRBJ2-5; 8 bases fit TRBD2. The J segment lost 5 bases and the V segment lost 5 bases, leaving 16 bases of the junction unmatched. Per germline, CDR1 LNHDA and CDR2 SQIVND (reference sequence). The CDR3 runs 17 residues. CDR3: CASSPWLSGRVEETQYF. CDR3 DNA sequence: TGTGCCAGTAGTCCGTGGTTGAGCGGGAGAGTGGAGGAGACCCAGTACTTC. Full variable domain (outside the CDR3, taken from reference TRBV19 and TRBJ2-5): DGGITQSPKYLFRKEGQNVTLSCEQNLNHDAMYWYRQDPGQGLRLIYYSQIVNDFQKGDIAEGYSVSREKKESFPLTVTSAQKNPTAFYLCASSPWLSGRVEETQYFGPGTRLLVL.

The rearrangement joins TRBV27 to TRBJ2-7; TRBD1 matches at 8 bases. Germline V lookup: CDR1 MNHEY, CDR2 SMNVEV (reference sequence). The CDR3 length is 14 residues. The J segment lost 5 bases and the V segment lost 5 bases, leaving 8 bases of the junction unmatched. The CDR3 DNA follows: TGTGCCAGCAGTCCCTTAGACAGGGGTAACGAGCAGTACGTC. It codes for CASSPLDRGNEQYV.

This clonotype was counted many times. This rearrangement joins TRBV12-3 or TRBV12-4 to TRBJ2-1, with D possibly matching TRBD1 (5 bases). The CDR3 is 13 amino acids. V was shortened by 5 bases and J by 8 bases, with 13 bases between the two germline ends. The CDR3 DNA sequence: TGTGCCAGCAGTCCCAGGGCGAACCATGAGCAGTTCTTC. Protein: CASSPRANHEQFF.

Ten or more counts support this clonotype. The chain carries TRBV5-1 and TRBJ2-2; weak D call: TRBD1 (5 bases). V lost 7 bases and J lost 3, with 7 bases in between. This CDR3 has 12 residues. The germline gives CDR1 SGHRS, CDR2 YFSETQ. The CDR3 region is CASQGYTGELFF. The CDR3 DNA reads TGCGCCAGCCAGGGATACACCGGGGAGCTGTTTTTT.

CDR3 sequence reads: CASSLGQENSPLHF. CDR3 nucleotides: TGTGCCAGCAGTTTGGGACAGGAAAATTCACCCCTCCACTTT. The chain is built from TRBV27 and TRBJ1-6; 8 nucleotides agree with TRBD1. The germline V gene has CDR1 MNHEY and CDR2 SMNVEV (reference sequence). The V segment lost 3 bases and the J segment 7 bases; nucleotides outside the gene matches: 2. This CDR3 is 14 amino acids long.

In this sample, this clonotype turned up many times. The chain employs TRBV19 and TRBJ2-1; the D is unclear. This CDR3 has 11 amino acids. V was clipped by 2 bases and J by 10 bases, with 6 bases between them. The germline V gene encodes CDR1 LNHDA and CDR2 SQIVND (reference sequence). Here the CDR3 reads CASSILLEQFF. The CDR3 region has the DNA TGTGCCAGTAGTATACTTCTCGAGCAGTTCTTC.

The sample holds many counts of this clonotype. This chain links TRBV3-1 with TRBJ2-1; the D is unclear. The CDR3 contains 12 residues. V lost 6 bases and J lost 9, with 12 bases in between. Germline V gives CDR1 LGHDT, CDR2 YNNKEL (reference sequence). The CDR3 nucleotides are TGTGCCAGCAGTCTGACGGTGACTGAGCAGTTCTTC. Protein sequence: CASSLTVTEQFF.

This clonotype showed up many times. This chain joins TRBV9 and TRBJ2-3; no definite D call. Germline CDR1 SGDLS, CDR2 YYNGEE. V lost 0 bases and J lost 2, with 10 bases in between. The CDR3 runs 15 residues. In DNA, the CDR3 is TGTGCCAGCAGCGTAGAAAGCCTACTCACAGATACGCAGTATTTT. Translation: CASSVESLLTDTQYF.

A few counts support this clonotype. The V and J genes are TRBV20-1 and TRBJ2-7, with D possibly being TRBD1 (6 bases). Germline CDR1 and CDR2: DFQATT and SNEGSKA (reference sequence). V lost 4 bases and J lost 6, with 16 bases in between. This CDR3 is 13 amino acids long. CDR3 nucleotide sequence: TGCAGTGCTAAACTCCCCCAGGGGCGCGAGCAGTACTTC. Translated, it gives CSAKLPQGREQYF.

This clonotype has a count of ten or more. V is TRBV20-1 and J is TRBJ2-4; D is unresolved. The ends were cut back, 5 bases at V and 8 bases at J, with 10 bases in the middle. Germline V CDR1 and CDR2: DFQATT, SNEGSKA (reference sequence). The CDR3 length is 11 residues. This CDR3 reads CSAQNGDIQYF. The CDR3, as DNA: TGCAGTGCTCAGAATGGGGACATTCAGTACTTC.

This clonotype was counted ten times or more. This chain uses TRBV5-6 with TRBJ1-3, with TRBD1 as a possible D gene (5 bases). The V end lost 0 bases, the J end lost 8 bases, and 9 bases lay between the germline ends. The CDR3 has 13 amino acids. Germline lookup yields CDR1 SGHDT and CDR2 YYEEEE. CDR3 region: CASSLVEGHTIYF. The CDR3 DNA reads TGTGCCAGCAGCTTGGTGGAGGGGCACACCATATATTTT.

This clonotype was counted at least ten times. This sequence joins TRBV6-6 and TRBJ1-3; possible D gene TRBD1, 5 bases. V lost 6 bases, J lost 0 bases, and 6 bases lay in between. The CDR3 spans 13 residues. Per the germline V gene, CDR1 is MNHNY and CDR2 is SVGAGI (reference sequence). The chain's CDR3 is CASRGGSGNTIYF. The CDR3 DNA reads as TGTGCCAGCAGGGGGGGCTCTGGAAACACCATATATTTT.

CDR3 DNA sequence: TGTGCCAGCAGCCCCCAAAATGAGCAGTTCTTC. This translates into CASSPQNEQFF. The V and J genes are TRBV7-9 and TRBJ2-1; D is undetermined. CDR1 is SEHNR and CDR2 is FQNEAQ in the germline V gene (reference sequence). This CDR3 region has 11 residues. The ends were cut back, 5 bases at V and 7 bases at J, with 6 bases in the middle.

V usage is TRBV7-2 and J usage is TRBJ2-7; D is perhaps TRBD1 or TRBD2 (6 bases each). The CDR3 totals 15 residues. Germline lookup yields CDR1 SGHTA and CDR2 FQGNSA. V shed 3 bases and J shed 2 bases, with 14 bases lying between them. The CDR3 here is CASSFARGVTYEQYF. In DNA form, the CDR3 reads TGTGCCAGCAGCTTTGCGAGGGGGGTTACCTACGAGCAGTACTTC.

This clonotype was recorded at least ten times. The CDR3 bases are TGTGCCAGCAGCCCTAGCGGTCCCCAAGAGACCCAGTACTTC. It specifies CASSPSGPQETQYF. This sequence joins TRBV3-1 and TRBJ2-5, with TRBD2 matching 7 bases. In germline, CDR1 is LGHDT, CDR2 YNNKEL (reference sequence). This CDR3 spans 14 amino acids. The J segment lost 1 base and the V segment lost 4 bases, leaving 3 bases of the junction unmatched.

This clonotype was counted at least ten times. This chain links TRBV12-3 or TRBV12-4 with TRBJ1-1; D is undetermined. This CDR3 has 13 amino acids. Deletions cut 2 bases from V and 3 bases from J, with 7 bases between. The CDR3 loop reads CASSLWVDTEAFF. For the CDR3, the DNA is TGTGCCAGCAGTTTATGGGTGGACACTGAAGCTTTCTTT.

In this sample, this clonotype turned up a few times. The gene calls are TRBV27 and TRBJ2-1; 10 nucleotides align to TRBD2. The germline V gene encodes CDR1 MNHEY and CDR2 SMNVEV (reference sequence). The CDR3 totals 17 residues. The ends lost 7 bases at V and 7 bases at J; junction bases unmatched: 16. This CDR3 reads CASNLRGTGLAFNEQFF. As DNA, the CDR3 is TGTGCCAGCAACCTCAGGGGGACGGGACTAGCGTTTAATGAGCAGTTCTTC.

About this clonotype: Sequence at one end of the junction differs from germline and may be a read error. The chain carries TRBV19 and TRBJ2-6, with D unresolved. The CDR3 has 16 amino acids. Germline-derived CDR1 and CDR2 are LNHDA and SQIVND (reference sequence). The CDR3 region is CAISNALRSGANVLTF. The CDR3, as DNA: TGTGCCATTAGTAATGCCTTACGCTCTGGGGCCAACGTCCTGACTTTC.

Ten or more counts support this clonotype. CDR3 region: CASKGLAQGELFF. The DNA of the CDR3 is TGTGCCAGCAAAGGCCTAGCGCAAGGGGAGCTGTTTTTT. This chain links TRBV6-2 or TRBV6-3 with TRBJ2-2, with a tentative D call TRBD2 (6 bases). The V and J ends lost 7 bases and 8 bases respectively, with 14 bases between them. The CDR3 length is 13 residues. The germline V gene has CDR1 MNHEY and CDR2 SVGEGT.

The V call is TRBV12-3 or TRBV12-4, the J call TRBJ2-1; 7 bases map to TRBD2. CDR3 length: 14 residues. V dropped 6 bases and J dropped 5; count of bases not matched to a gene: 7. The CDR3 region is CASSLREFNNEQFF. CDR3 in DNA: TGTGCCAGCAGCCTGCGGGAGTTCAACAATGAGCAGTTCTTC.

This clonotype turned up a few times. J is TRBJ2-7 and V is TRBV5-1, with D possibly TRBD1 on 5 matching bases. Germline V CDR1 and CDR2: SGHRS, YFSETQ. This CDR3 contains 13 residues. Trimming took off 0 bases at V and 8 bases at J, with 12 bases between the two ends. CDR3 region: CASSLELGAQQYF. The DNA for the CDR3 is TGCGCCAGCAGCTTGGAGTTAGGGGCGCAGCAGTACTTC.

This clonotype has a handful of counts. The chain carries TRBV3-1 and TRBJ2-3; 10 bases line up with TRBD2. From germline, CDR1 is LGHDT and CDR2 YNNKEL (reference sequence). The CDR3 runs to 16 residues. Trimming cost V 4 bases and J 0 bases; bases outside gene matches: 4. DNA of the CDR3: TGTGCCAGCAGCCTCACACTAGCGGGGAGCACAGATACGCAGTATTTT. As protein: CASSLTLAGSTDTQYF.